This T cell receptor (beta chain) derives from a study of Graves' ophthalmopathy and Graves' hyperthyroidism. RNA served as the template for amplifying TCR beta CDR3 regions. RT-PCR with HTBI primers came first, then second-round multiplex PCR. Via MiXCR, TCRdb re-called the multiplex PCR reads, giving one row per CDR3 protein. The table has 240,000 or so distinct CDR3 sequences, 45% seen once. V trimming: 3 bases; J trimming: 6 bases; junction bases outside the gene matches: 3. The germline gives CDR1 SGDLS, CDR2 YYNGEE. CDR3 length equals 13 residues. Source material: peripheral blood. This TCR came from an adult man with Graves' ophthalmopathy. The chain recombines TRBV9 with TRBJ1-1, with TRBD1 identical over 9 bases. In DNA form, the CDR3 reads TGTGCCAGCAGCGAGGGGACAGGGCCTGAAGCTTTCTTT. Amino acids: CASSEGTGPEAFF.